This is a list of T cell receptor beta chains from one sample in a study of control samples from healthy donors and cancer patients. The protocol was immunoSEQ multiplex PCR, while the TCRdb copy is restricted to in-frame clones and leaves out a portion. The sample holds around 96,000 clones, roughly 93% seen once. Sequencing was performed on blood. All receptors derive from a man aged 18 to 35 in good health. Both conserved end residues are part of each CDR3. A D gene is named only where the DNA matches it firmly. Part of the rows lack a size; the others show once, few, many or a class for expanded clones.

d_call | clone_size | j_call | v_call | cdr3_nt | cdr3_aa
. | . | TRBJ1-1 | TRBV19 | TGTGCCAGTCCGGGATCCATGAACACTGAAGCTTTCTTT | CASPGSMNTEAFF
. | . | TRBJ1-2 | TRBV6-1 | TGTGCCAGCAGTGAAGGGCTAGGGGGCTACACCTTC | CASSEGLGGYTF
TRBD1 | . | TRBJ2-3 | TRBV27 | TGTGCCAGCAGTTTATACGGGACAGGGGGTCACATAGATACGCAGTATTTT | CASSLYGTGGHIDTQYF
. | . | TRBJ1-2 | TRBV5-5 | TGTGCCAGCAGCTTGTCCCCGGGGGGACACTATGGCTACACCTTC | CASSLSPGGHYGYTF
. | once | TRBJ2-7 | TRBV5-4 | TGTGCCAGCAGCGCGGGACAGTCCCGTTCCTACGAGCAGTACTTC | CASSAGQSRSYEQYF
. | . | TRBJ2-7 | TRBV6-1 | TGTGCCAGCAGTGAATTAGTAGGGTTCTACGAGCAGTACTTC | CASSELVGFYEQYF
. | . | TRBJ1-5 | TRBV6-6 | TGTGCCAGCGAAAGGGGGGGTAATAGCAATCAGCCCCAGCATTTT | CASERGGNSNQPQHF
TRBD1 | . | TRBJ1-6 | TRBV14 | TGTGCCAGCAGCCAAGATCGGGACAGAAGGCACTTT | CASSQDRDRRHF
. | . | TRBJ2-1 | TRBV14 | TGTGCCAGCAGCCAAGATAAGGGGAGGTCCTACAATGAGCAGTTCTTC | CASSQDKGRSYNEQFF
. | . | TRBJ2-1 | TRBV28 | TGTGCCAGCAGCTTGACACCCGCTTCGTCAAATGAGCAGTTCTTC | CASSLTPASSNEQFF
. | . | TRBJ2-7 | TRBV29-1 | TGCAGCGTTGGGTCCTTCTCCTACGAGCAGTACTTC | CSVGSFSYEQYF
TRBD1 | . | TRBJ1-2 | TRBV9 | TGTGCCAGCAGCGGACCCGGGACAGACCACTATGGCTACACCTTC | CASSGPGTDHYGYTF
. | once | TRBJ2-7 | TRBV11-2 | TGTGCCAGCAGAAGCTTCCAGGGTCTCTCCTACGAGCAGTACTTC | CASRSFQGLSYEQYF
. | . | TRBJ1-1 | TRBV12-3/TRBV12-4 | TGTGCCAGCACCCGGATTGCGGCAGGGGAAGCTTTCTTT | CASTRIAAGEAFF
. | . | TRBJ2-5 | TRBV5-4 | TGTGCCAGCAGCTTGCACCAACTACAAGAGATCCAGTACTTC | CASSLHQLQEIQYF
TRBD1 | . | TRBJ2-5 | TRBV6-5 | TGTGCCAGTTGGCGGACAGGGGGCTTGGAGACCCAGTACTTC | CASWRTGGLETQYF
. | . | TRBJ2-7 | TRBV9 | TGTGCCAGCAGCGTATCAGTGTTAGACGAGCAGTACTTC | CASSVSVLDEQYF
. | . | TRBJ1-1 | TRBV6-5 | TGTGCCAGCAGTTATGGGGAGGGGACTGAAGCTTTCTTT | CASSYGEGTEAFF
. | . | TRBJ1-5 | TRBV18 | TGTGCCAGCTCACCTAACATAGGAGGGAGGAATCAGCCCCAGCATTTT | CASSPNIGGRNQPQHF
. | few | TRBJ1-2 | TRBV18 | TGTGCCAGCTCACCCGTTTTGGTCAGCAACTATGGCTACACCTTC | CASSPVLVSNYGYTF
TRBD1 | . | TRBJ2-3 | TRBV29-1 | TGCAGCGTTGAAGGGACAGGGGGCATCATAGATACGCAGTATTTT | CSVEGTGGIIDTQYF
. | . | TRBJ1-1 | TRBV30 | TGTGCCTGGAGGGAGAACACTGAAGCTTTCTTT | CAWRENTEAFF